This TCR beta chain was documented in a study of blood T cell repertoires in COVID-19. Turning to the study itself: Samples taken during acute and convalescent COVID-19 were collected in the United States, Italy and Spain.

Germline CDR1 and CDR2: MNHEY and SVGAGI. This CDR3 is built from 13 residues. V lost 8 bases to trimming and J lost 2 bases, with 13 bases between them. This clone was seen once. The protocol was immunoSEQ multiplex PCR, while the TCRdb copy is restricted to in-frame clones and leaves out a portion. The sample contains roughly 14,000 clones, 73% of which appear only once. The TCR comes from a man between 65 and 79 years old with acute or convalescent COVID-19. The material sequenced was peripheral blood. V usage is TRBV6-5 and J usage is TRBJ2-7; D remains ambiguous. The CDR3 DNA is TGTGCCAGCCAAGTTCAGTCAGCCTACGAGCAGTACTTC. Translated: CASQVQSAYEQYF.